The 26 T cell receptor beta chains in this list originate from one sample, sequenced in a study of blood T cell repertoires in COVID-19 (dated by TCRdb to 2019 to 2021). The receptor library was made with the immunoSEQ multiplex PCR assay. The table was pulled from immuneACCESS by TCRdb, which kept in-frame rearrangements only. Such tables lose some clones; where checked, under half of the loss comes from unresolved V genes, and the rest has no known cause. The sample table contains around 180,000 clones; only one count was recorded for under 80% of them. In total, the top ten clones hold around 16% of the sample. The sequenced sample was PBMCs or T cells enriched from blood (not recorded which). The receptors originated from a woman aged 50 to 60 with acute COVID-19.

This chain uses TRBV3-1 (or the pseudogene TRBV3-2) with TRBJ1-6; perhaps TRBD1 as D (5 bases). From germline, CDR1 is LGHDT and CDR2 YNNKEL (reference sequence). Between the trimmed V and J ends, which lost 4 bases and 10 bases, there was a span of 11 bases. The CDR3 is 13 residues long. CDR3 sequence: CASSLKWGSPLHF. The CDR3 nucleotides read TGTGCCAGCAGCCTAAAATGGGGCTCACCCCTCCACTTT.

V is TRBV4-2 and J is TRBJ1-6; D is possibly TRBD1 (5 bases). The CDR3 is 17 residues long. Trimming left V 0 bases short and J 6 bases short, with 15 bases between. Germline lookup yields CDR1 LGHNA and CDR2 YNFKEQ. As DNA, the CDR3 is TGTGCCAGCAGCCAAGATCGTGGAGGGGCCCGTAATTCACCCCTCCACTTT. This codes for CASSQDRGGARNSPLHF.

The V gene is TRBV11-2, the J gene TRBJ2-1; 11 bases line up with TRBD2. The V gene end was trimmed by 10 bases and the J gene end by 1 base; junction bases not matched to a gene: 0. CDR3 length equals 13 residues. Germline lookup yields CDR1 SGHAT and CDR2 FQNNGV. The CDR3 DNA sequence: TGTGCCATAGCGGGGGGGTCCTACAATGAGCAGTTCTTC. The encoded protein is CAIAGGSYNEQFF.

This chain joins TRBV28 and TRBJ1-3, with D tentatively TRBD1 (5 bases). V was cut by 5 bases and J by 7 bases, with 15 bases left in between. This CDR3 is built from 14 residues. The germline V gene has CDR1 MDHEN and CDR2 SYDVKM. CDR3 region: CASSEHQGINTIYF. The CDR3 region has the DNA TGTGCCAGCAGTGAGCACCAGGGTATCAACACCATATATTTT.

This clone was seen repeatedly, ten times or more. The chain uses TRBV19 and TRBJ2-1, with D tentatively TRBD2 (6 bases). CDR3 length: 11 residues. CDR1 and CDR2 (germline): LNHDA, SQIVND (reference sequence). Trimming cost V 11 bases and J 8 bases, with 13 bases left between them. The CDR3, as DNA: TGTGCCGGAGGGGCGCGAGATGAGCAGTTCTTC. Amino acids: CAGGARDEQFF.

This chain links TRBV2 with TRBJ1-5; D remains ambiguous. CDR3 length equals 15 residues. Looked up from germline, CDR1 is SNHLY and CDR2 is FYNNEI. Trimming took 8 bases from V and 5 from J, leaving 19 bases between them. CDR3 nucleotides: TGTGCCAGCGCTCTAAGCCGGGGTGGCTATCAGCCCCAGCATTTT. Its translation: CASALSRGGYQPQHF.

This chain links TRBV19 with TRBJ2-1; tentatively, D is TRBD2 (5 bases). V was trimmed by 7 bases and J by 7 bases, leaving 11 bases between them. The CDR3 has 12 residues. Germline-derived CDR1 and CDR2 are LNHDA and SQIVND (reference sequence). The CDR3 here is CASKPRGNEQFF. The CDR3 bases are TGTGCCAGTAAACCACGAGGGAATGAGCAGTTCTTC.

The gene calls are TRBV27 and TRBJ1-1; 9 bases are shared with TRBD1. Trimming cost V 5 bases and J 5 bases; bases outside gene matches: 9. CDR3 size: 15 residues. Per germline, CDR1 MNHEY and CDR2 SMNVEV (reference sequence). CDR3 sequence: CASSPRQGEWTEAFF. The CDR3 nucleotides read TGTGCCAGCAGTCCGCGACAGGGGGAATGGACTGAAGCTTTCTTT.

V and J are TRBV6-1 and TRBJ1-3, with 12 bases lining up with TRBD1. The CDR3 covers 17 residues. The germline V gene has CDR1 MNHNS and CDR2 SASEGT. The J segment lost 4 bases and the V segment lost 2 bases, leaving 6 bases of the junction unmatched. CDR3 protein: CASSEFRDRGPGNTIYF. The CDR3 DNA sequence: TGTGCCAGCAGTGAATTCCGGGACAGGGGGCCCGGAAACACCATATATTTT.

The V call is TRBV7-3, the J call TRBJ1-5; 12 bases are a match to TRBD1. The V segment lost 0 bases and the J segment 4 bases; nucleotides outside the gene matches: 4. The CDR3 runs 17 residues. The germline CDR1 and CDR2 sequences are SGHTA and FQGTGA. As DNA, the CDR3 is TGTGCCAGCAGCTTAACGGGACAGGGGGCGGGGAATCAGCCCCAGCATTTT. Its protein is CASSLTGQGAGNQPQHF.

This clone was seen only a few times. The gene calls are TRBV7-2 and TRBJ1-1, with unresolved D. CDR1 and CDR2 from the germline V gene are SGHTA and FQGNSA. The V gene lost 1 base and the J gene lost 10 bases, with 13 bases spanning the gap. The CDR3 consists of 13 residues. CDR3 loop: CASSLDSARLAFF. The CDR3 bases are TGTGCCAGCAGCTTAGATTCCGCCAGATTAGCTTTCTTT.

This clone was counted ten times or more. CDR3 in amino acids: CASSPRSGGSSYNSPLHF. The DNA of the CDR3 is TGTGCCAGCAGCCCCAGGAGTGGGGGGAGCTCCTATAATTCACCCCTCCACTTT. The chain carries TRBV11-2 and TRBJ1-6, with a possible D match to TRBD1 (5 bases). The CDR3 covers 18 residues. Trimming shortened V by 5 bases and J by 0 bases, and 17 bases separated the two germline ends. Germline V gives CDR1 SGHAT, CDR2 FQNNGV.

This clone occurred once. V gene TRBV7-2 combines with J gene TRBJ1-4; tentatively, D is TRBD1 (6 bases). The CDR3 length is 15 residues. Germline CDR1 and CDR2: SGHTA and FQGNSA. V lost 5 bases and J 2 bases, leaving 12 bases between the germline ends. The CDR3 loop is CASSRTGITNEKLFF. CDR3 DNA: TGTGCCAGCAGCCGTACAGGGATCACTAATGAAAAACTGTTTTTT.

The gene calls are TRBV11-3 and TRBJ1-1; the D gene is possibly TRBD1 (6 bases). CDR1 is SGHNT, CDR2 YENEEA, per germline. The CDR3 length is 14 residues. Trimming cost V 7 bases and J 3 bases, with 15 bases left between them. CDR3 region: CASTYDRSYTEAFF. CDR3 nucleotides: TGTGCCAGCACCTACGACAGGAGTTACACTGAAGCTTTCTTT.

V gene TRBV2 combines with J gene TRBJ1-1; 8 bases align to TRBD1. Germline lookup yields CDR1 SNHLY and CDR2 FYNNEI. J lost 2 bases, V lost 6 bases, and 5 bases had no gene match. The CDR3 runs to 14 residues. As DNA, the CDR3 is TGTGCCAGCAGCAACCAGGGGGCTAACACTGAAGCTTTCTTT. It codes for CASSNQGANTEAFF.

CDR3 loop: CASSQLAPGRNSPLHF. The CDR3, as DNA: TGCGCCAGCAGCCAACTCGCGCCAGGGAGGAATTCACCCCTCCACTTT. The V and J genes are TRBV4-1 and TRBJ1-6; a possible D gene is TRBD1 (5 bases). Germline CDR1 reads MGHRA; CDR2 reads YSYEKL. This CDR3 has 16 residues. The germline V and J ends were trimmed by 2 bases and 7 bases, with 15 bases remaining between them.

This sequence joins TRBV6-5 and TRBJ2-7, with no clear D. CDR3 length: 10 residues. Trimming removed 8 bases from V and 5 bases from J, with 7 bases in between. Germline CDR1 MNHEY, CDR2 SVGAGI. CDR3 sequence: CASYPDEQYV. CDR3 sequence (DNA): TGTGCCAGCTATCCGGACGAGCAGTACGTC.

This sequence joins TRBV7-8 and TRBJ2-1; tentatively, D is TRBD2 (6 bases). The germline CDR1 and CDR2 sequences are SGHVS and FQNEAQ. V lost 5 bases to trimming and J lost 0 bases, with 14 bases between them. The CDR3 sequence is 16 residues long. The CDR3 spells CASSRGGAPSYNEQFF. The CDR3 nucleotides read TGTGCCAGCAGCCGGGGCGGGGCGCCCTCCTACAATGAGCAGTTCTTC.

The chain recombines TRBV27 with TRBJ1-2; TRBD1 is a possible D gene (5 bases). The CDR3 has 16 residues. Germline V gives CDR1 MNHEY, CDR2 SMNVEV (reference sequence). The V end was cut by 10 bases, the J end by 4 bases, with 25 bases between. This chain's CDR3 is CAISNSKGRGTYGYTF. For the CDR3, the DNA is TGTGCCATTTCGAATAGTAAAGGGAGGGGAACCTATGGCTACACCTTC.

V is TRBV30 and J is TRBJ1-5, with D maybe TRBD1 (5 bases). This CDR3 has 13 residues. Germline V lookup: CDR1 GTSNPN, CDR2 SVGIG (reference sequence). CDR3 loop: CAWGRDSNQPQHF. DNA for the CDR3: TGTGCATGGGGGAGGGATAGCAATCAGCCCCAGCATTTT.

The gene calls are TRBV5-4 and TRBJ2-3; TRBD1 matches 10 bases. The CDR3 loop spans 16 amino acids. Looked up from germline, CDR1 is SGHNT and CDR2 is YYREEE (reference sequence). V lost 0 bases, J lost 4 bases, and 5 bases stayed unmatched. Here the CDR3 DNA reads TGTGCCAGCAGCTTGGGGGGACAGGGGTTACCAGATACGCAGTATTTT. It codes for CASSLGGQGLPDTQYF. The variable domain in full, with the rest retrieved from reference TRBV5-4 and TRBJ2-3, is ETGVTQSPTHLIKTRGQQVTLRCSSQSGHNTVSWYQQALGQGPQFIFQYYREEENGRGNFPPRFSGLQFPNYSSELNVNALELDDSALYLCASSLGGQGLPDTQYFGPGTRLTVL.

This clone has a handful of counts. V and J are TRBV5-6 and TRBJ1-5; 9 bases align to TRBD1. This CDR3 is built from 16 residues. Germline V gene data show CDR1 as SGHDT and CDR2 as YYEEEE. V dropped 4 bases and J dropped 7; count of bases not matched to a gene: 12. Here the CDR3 reads CASSPHPGQGKQPQHF. The CDR3 DNA follows: TGTGCCAGCAGCCCACACCCCGGACAGGGGAAACAGCCCCAGCATTTT.

The chain recombines TRBV5-4 with TRBJ2-3; 11 bases line up with TRBD1. The V segment lost 3 bases and the J segment 4 bases; nucleotides outside the gene matches: 4. The germline CDR1 and CDR2 sequences are SGHNT and YYREEE (reference sequence). CDR3 length: 15 residues. Here the CDR3 DNA reads TGTGCCAGCAGCTGGGACAGGGGGGGCCCAGATACGCAGTATTTT. Protein sequence: CASSWDRGGPDTQYF.

V and J are TRBV2 and TRBJ1-1; D is uncertain. Germline V CDR1 and CDR2: SNHLY, FYNNEI. The CDR3 loop spans 14 amino acids. The V end was cut by 7 bases, the J end by 0 bases, with 12 bases between. DNA of the CDR3: TGTGCCAGCAATTCGGGGATCATGAACACTGAAGCTTTCTTT. It translates to CASNSGIMNTEAFF.

The gene calls are TRBV30 and TRBJ2-7; D unresolved. From germline, CDR1 is GTSNPN and CDR2 SVGIG (reference sequence). The CDR3 sequence is 11 residues long. V dropped 7 bases and J dropped 5 bases, with 12 bases sitting between them. CDR3 in DNA: TGTGCCTCCCCGCGATCGGACGAGCAGTACGTC. Amino acid sequence: CASPRSDEQYV.

The rearrangement links TRBV10-1 to TRBJ2-2, with D possibly matching TRBD2 (6 bases). Germline assignment: CDR1 WNHNN and CDR2 SYGVQD (reference sequence). The CDR3 runs 16 residues. The germline V and J ends were trimmed by 6 bases and 2 bases, with 16 bases remaining between them. This CDR3 reads CASSGRDSLNTGELFF. In nucleotides, the CDR3 is TGCGCCAGCAGCGGCCGGGACTCTCTAAACACCGGGGAGCTGTTTTTT.